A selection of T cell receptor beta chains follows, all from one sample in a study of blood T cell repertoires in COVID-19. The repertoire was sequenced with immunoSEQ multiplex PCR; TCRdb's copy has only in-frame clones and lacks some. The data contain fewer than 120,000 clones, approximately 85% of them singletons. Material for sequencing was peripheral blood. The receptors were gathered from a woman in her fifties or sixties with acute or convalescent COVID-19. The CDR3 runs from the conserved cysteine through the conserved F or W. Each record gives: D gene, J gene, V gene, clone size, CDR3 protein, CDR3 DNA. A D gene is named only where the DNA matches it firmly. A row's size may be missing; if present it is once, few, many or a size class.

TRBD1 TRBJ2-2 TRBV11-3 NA CASKKSDREPYANTGELFF TGTGCCAGCAAGAAATCGGACAGGGAACCTTATGCGAACACCGGGGAGCTGTTTTTT
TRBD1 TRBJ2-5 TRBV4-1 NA CASSQDASWWGQGQETQYF TGCGCCAGCAGCCAAGATGCCTCCTGGTGGGGACAGGGACAAGAGACCCAGTACTTC
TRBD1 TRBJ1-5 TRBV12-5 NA CASVTGQGLLQPQHF TGTGCTAGTGTCACTGGACAGGGACTCCTTCAGCCCCAGCATTTT
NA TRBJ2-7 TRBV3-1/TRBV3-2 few CASSQACDRLSYEQYF TGTGCCAGCAGCCAAGCTTGCGACAGACTCTCCTACGAGCAGTACTTC
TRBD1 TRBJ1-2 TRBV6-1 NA CASSETGSPWGYTF TGTGCCAGCAGTGAGACAGGGAGCCCTTGGGGCTACACCTTC
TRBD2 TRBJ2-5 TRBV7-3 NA CASSLLADLDQETQYF TGTGCCAGCAGCCTACTAGCGGATCTTGATCAAGAGACCCAGTACTTC
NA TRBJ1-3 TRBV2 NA CASSDGGISGNTIYF TGTGCCAGCAGTGATGGCGGGATCTCTGGAAACACCATATATTTT
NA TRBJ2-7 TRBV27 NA CASSPQPLEGFSYEQYF TGTGCCAGCAGTCCCCAGCCTCTGGAGGGGTTCTCCTACGAGCAGTACTTC
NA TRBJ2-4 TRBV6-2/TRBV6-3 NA CASSYGAAKAENIQYF TGTGCCAGCAGTTACGGGGCCGCAAAGGCGGAAAACATTCAGTACTTC
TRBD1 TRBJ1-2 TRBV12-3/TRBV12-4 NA CASSRDRVYGYTF TGTGCCAGCAGTCGGGACAGGGTCTATGGCTACACCTTC
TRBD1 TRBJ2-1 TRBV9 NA CASSAGTGGNEQFF TGTGCCAGCAGCGCCGGGACAGGGGGCAATGAGCAGTTCTTC
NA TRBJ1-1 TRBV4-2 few CASSQLLGGRGNTEAFF TGTGCCAGCAGCCAGCTCCTGGGGGGTCGGGGGAACACTGAAGCTTTCTTT
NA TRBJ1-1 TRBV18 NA CASSPGMNTEAFF TGTGCCAGCTCCCCAGGCATGAACACTGAAGCTTTCTTT
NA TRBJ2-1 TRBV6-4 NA CASSDSGRVQFF TGTGCCAGCAGTGACTCGGGCAGGGTTCAGTTCTTC
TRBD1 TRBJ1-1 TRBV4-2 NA CASSAILRQGAEAFF TGTGCCAGCAGCGCCATCCTGAGACAGGGTGCTGAAGCTTTCTTT
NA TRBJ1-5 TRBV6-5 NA CASSPYRVAQPQHF TGTGCCAGCAGTCCTTACAGGGTTGCTCAGCCCCAGCATTTT
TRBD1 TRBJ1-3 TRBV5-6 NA CASSLVTGGNTIYF TGTGCCAGCAGCTTGGTGACAGGGGGAAACACCATATATTTT
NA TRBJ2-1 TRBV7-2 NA CASSLSTSGGEQFF TGTGCCAGCAGCTTATCCACAAGCGGAGGTGAGCAGTTCTTC
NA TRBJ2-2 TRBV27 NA CASSSYPLTYANTGELFF TGTGCCAGCAGTTCCTACCCCTTGACATACGCGAACACCGGGGAGCTGTTTTTT
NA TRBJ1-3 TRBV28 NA CASTGAGGALSGNTIYF TGTGCCAGCACAGGCGCGGGGGGTGCCCTCTCTGGAAACACCATATATTTT
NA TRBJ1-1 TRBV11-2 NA CASSHRVANTEAFF TGTGCCAGCAGCCACAGGGTTGCGAACACTGAAGCTTTCTTT
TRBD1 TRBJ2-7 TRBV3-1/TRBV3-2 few CASSQTGAEQYF TGTGCCAGCAGCCAAACAGGGGCCGAGCAGTACTTC
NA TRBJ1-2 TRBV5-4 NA CASSLGTVNYGYTF TGTGCCAGCAGCTTGGGGACAGTAAACTATGGCTACACCTTC
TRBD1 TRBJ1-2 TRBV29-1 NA CSAHGTDYGYTF TGCAGCGCTCACGGGACAGATTATGGCTACACCTTC
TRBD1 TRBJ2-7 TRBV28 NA CASRRQGLAYEQYF TGTGCCAGTCGCCGACAGGGCCTGGCCTACGAGCAGTACTTC
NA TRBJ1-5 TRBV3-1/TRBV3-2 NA CASSSAYSNQPQHF TGTGCCAGCAGCTCTGCCTATAGCAATCAGCCCCAGCATTTT
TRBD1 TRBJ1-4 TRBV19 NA CASSMNRGNEKLFF TGTGCCAGTAGTATGAACAGGGGGAATGAAAAACTGTTTTTT
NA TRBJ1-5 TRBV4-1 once CASSPTSGDRNQPQHF TGCGCCAGCAGTCCAACGTCCGGGGATCGCAATCAGCCCCAGCATTTT
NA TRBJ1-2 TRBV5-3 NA CARSAGRSTDGYTF TGTGCCAGAAGTGCGGGGAGGTCGACAGATGGCTACACCTTC
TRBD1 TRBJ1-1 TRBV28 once CASSFGNRGTEAFF TGTGCCAGCAGTTTTGGGAACAGGGGGACTGAAGCTTTCTTT
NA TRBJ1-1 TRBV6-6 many CASGRNLDTEAFF TGTGCCAGCGGTCGGAACTTGGACACTGAAGCTTTCTTT
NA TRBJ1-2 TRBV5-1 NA CASSSQGNTNYGYTF TGCGCCAGCAGCTCCCAGGGAAATACTAACTATGGCTACACCTTC
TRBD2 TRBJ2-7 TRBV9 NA CASSLGTSLSYEQYF TGTGCCAGCAGCTTAGGGACTAGCCTATCCTACGAGCAGTACTTC
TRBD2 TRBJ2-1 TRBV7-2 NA CASGRTSGNNEQFF TGTGCCAGCGGCCGGACTAGCGGGAACAATGAGCAGTTCTTC
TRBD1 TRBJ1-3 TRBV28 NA CASSLVPPDRDSSGNTIYF TGTGCCAGCAGTTTGGTCCCCCCAGACAGGGATAGCTCCGGAAACACCATATATTTT
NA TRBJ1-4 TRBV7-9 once CASSLDRVEKLFF TGTGCCAGCAGCTTAGACAGGGTTGAAAAACTGTTTTTT
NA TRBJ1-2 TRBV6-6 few CASSDTGNYGYTF TGTGCCAGCAGTGATACGGGGAACTATGGCTACACCTTC
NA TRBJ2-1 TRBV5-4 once CASSLLFSSYNEQFF TGTGCCAGCAGCTTGCTCTTTAGCTCCTACAATGAGCAGTTCTTC
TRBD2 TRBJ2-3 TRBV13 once CASSFLTSGVLSTDTQYF TGTGCCAGCAGCTTCTTGACTAGCGGGGTGCTGAGCACAGATACGCAGTATTTT
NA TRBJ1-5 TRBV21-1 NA CASSKYRAGSNQPQHF TGTGCCAGCAGCAAGTACAGGGCGGGTAGCAATCAGCCCCAGCATTTT
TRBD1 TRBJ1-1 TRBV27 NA CASTRQGDTEAFF TGTGCCAGCACTAGACAGGGTGACACTGAAGCTTTCTTT
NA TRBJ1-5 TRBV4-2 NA CASSQGTGSNQPQHF TGTGCCAGCAGCCAAGGTACAGGGAGCAATCAGCCCCAGCATTTT
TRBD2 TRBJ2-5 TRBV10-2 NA CASRGTSGAQETQYF TGCGCCAGCAGGGGGACTAGCGGGGCACAAGAGACCCAGTACTTC
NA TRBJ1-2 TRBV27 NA CASGNLGVTASYGYTF TGTGCCAGCGGCAATTTAGGGGTGACAGCAAGCTACGGCTACACCTTC
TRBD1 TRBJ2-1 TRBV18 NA CASSPGTGDNEQFF TGTGCCAGCTCACCAGGGACAGGGGACAATGAGCAGTTCTTC
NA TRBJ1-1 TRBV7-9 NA CASSPGRRRTEAFF TGTGCCAGCAGCCCCGGCCGGAGGCGTACTGAAGCTTTCTTT
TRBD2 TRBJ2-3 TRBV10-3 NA CAIGFGAGGTDTQYF TGTGCCATCGGGTTTGGAGCGGGGGGCACAGATACGCAGTATTTT
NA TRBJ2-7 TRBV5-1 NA CASSLGGGHFYEQYF TGCGCCAGCAGCTTGGGCGGGGGCCACTTCTACGAGCAGTACTTC
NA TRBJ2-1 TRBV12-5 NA CASARGGNDNEQFF TGTGCTAGTGCCCGAGGGGGAAATGACAATGAGCAGTTCTTC
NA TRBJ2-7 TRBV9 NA CASSVEQAATYEQYF TGTGCCAGCAGCGTAGAACAGGCAGCAACCTACGAGCAGTACTTC
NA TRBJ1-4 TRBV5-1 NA CASSLFSTTNEKLFF TGCGCCAGCAGCTTGTTTAGCACAACTAATGAAAAACTGTTTTTT
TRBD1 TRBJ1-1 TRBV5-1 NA CASRAGGENTEAFF TGCGCCAGCAGGGCAGGGGGAGAGAACACTGAAGCTTTCTTT
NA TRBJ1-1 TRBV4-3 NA CASSQGRARQPNTEAFF TGCGCCAGCAGCCAAGGACGAGCCCGACAGCCGAACACTGAAGCTTTCTTT